This T cell receptor beta chain stems from a study of early T cells in non-severe SARS-CoV-2 infection. The overall study: Sequencing of bulk RNA from unsorted whole blood was done, without chain pairing.

Individual cDNA molecules each received unique molecular identifiers attached to them. From the 5' RACE reads, TCRdb called clonotypes with MiXCR, one entry per CDR3 protein. Of about 110,000 distinct CDR3 sequences in the sample, about 12% are singletons; the top ten hold 3% to 3.5%. The trim removed 3 bases at V and 1 base at J, leaving 5 bases unmatched. The germline gives CDR1 KGHSH, CDR2 LQKENI. This CDR3 comprises 15 residues. Study-wide points: Sequences matched to VDJdb favored anti-spike CD8 responses, while private and CD4 specificities were missed.

Regarding this clonotype: Its specificity is not known.

The sample taken for sequencing was whole blood. The sequence derives from an adult who was a healthcare worker with PCR-confirmed SARS-CoV-2 infection or an uninfected control (not recorded which). This chain joins TRBV18 and TRBJ1-2; 7 nucleotides match TRBD1. The CDR3 loop reads CASSPGTEGNYGYTF. The CDR3 DNA is TGTGCCAGCTCACCTGGGACAGAGGGTAACTATGGCTACACCTTC.